The text below deals with one T cell receptor beta chain. Its target antigen remains unknown. An end of the junction differs from the germline gene, which may be a read error. Counted from cysteine to phenylalanine, this CDR3 has 17 amino acids. The entry retains the CDR3 DNA only, 51 bases that are in frame from base 1. Taken from the germline V gene (reference sequence), the CDR1 and CDR2 loops are DFQATT and SNEGSKA. The source of the sample is a study of response to subunit inactivated influenza vaccine (dated by TCRdb to the late 2010s). Looking at the study overall: The study used deep quantitative T cell receptor repertoire profiling to track responses to a trivalent subunit inactivated influenza vaccine. Paper-wide results and their limitations: The authors suggested that each seasonal influenza vaccination may recruit only a limited number of new T cells.

Libraries were made using RT-PCR. Sequencing was performed on an Illumina HiSeq 2500. TCRdb's own reprocessing of the public reads used fastp at Q25 and MiXCR and kept productive beta chains. Each record represents a unique CDR3 protein, reported with the most common genes and DNA among its rows. For this sample there are hundreds of thousands of distinct CDR3 sequences; about 10% appear just once. The leading ten clones occupy roughly 9.6% of the sample. Separately, the same data were catalogued under a study of T cells expressing NK-cell markers. The second paper further reports: TCR beta cDNA libraries were made by 5'RACE template switching that added a universal primer site and unique molecular identifiers. In sorted CD3+CD56+NKG2C+, CD3+CD56+NKG2C- and CD3+CD56-NKG2C+ T-cell subsets from eight or nine donors, TCR beta-chain repertoires were profiled. Of the eight sequenced donors, seven were found to be HCMV-seropositive and one was found to be HCMV-seronegative. To restrict sorting to alphabetaTCR-expressing T cells, an anti-gammadeltaTCR antibody was added in several experiments. In several donors, the dominant CD3+CD56+NKG2C+ clonotypes ranked among the top 10 CD8+ clonotypes, making up about 1.0-8% of CD8+ T cells. Those dominant clonotypes were again the most abundant among CD3+CD56-NKG2C+ cells in several donors, at about 25-60.1%. Whether the expanded NKG2C-expressing T cell clones were specific for HCMV antigens was left unclear. The eight sequenced donors were randomly selected healthy volunteers, three men and five women. To determine HCMV serostatus, a commercial ELISA kit was used to detect HCMV-specific IgG in serum. Ficoll density gradient centrifugation was used to isolate peripheral blood mononuclear cells from blood. For about 6 donors, unsorted PBMC were also used to sequence bulk peripheral blood T-cell repertoires. cDNA synthesis was primed from the TCR beta constant segment and was followed by two successive PCR amplification steps. Libraries were sequenced as 2 x 150 bp reads on Illumina HiSeq 2000/2500, MiSeq or NextSeq. MIGEC was used to demultiplex reads and group the reads by UMI, and MiTCR was used to assemble and quantify clonotypes. To remove erroneous sequences, TCR cDNA sequences were retained only when supported by two or more reads. The tcR package was used for downstream repertoire analysis, and clonotypes were matched across fractions by CDR3 nucleotide sequence plus V segment. VDJmatch was used to annotate antigen specificity against VDJdb, with one amino acid substitution allowed in CDR3.

The rearrangement combines TRBV20-1 with TRBJ2-1; the central 7 bases match TRBD2. Source: PBMCs from blood, taken on the day of vaccination. This sequence was found in a man between 50 and 59 years old who received an inactivated influenza vaccine. Donor details come from another sample of the same person, matched by shared clones. The CDR3 in this case is CCARSSGVAGSYNEQFF. The DNA sequence follows: TGCTGTGCTAGATCAAGCGGTGTAGCGGGCTCCTACAATGAGCAGTTCTTC.